The present TCR beta chain was sequenced within a study of HIV-infected patients and healthy controls. Regarding the study as a whole: Comparisons were complicated because patients and controls had unequal numbers of distinct sequences.

Worth noting for this clonotype: The antigen remains undetermined.

500 ng RNA was reverse transcribed with alpha and beta constant-region primers. Alpha and beta chain libraries were made separately by chain-specific third strand synthesis with multiplexing indices. TCRdb independently ran MiXCR on the 5' RACE reads; one entry per CDR3 protein. Of 9,400 or so distinct CDR3 sequences in the sample, approximately 7.9% are singletons; the top ten hold 22%. Follow-up blood was drawn about 14 weeks, roughly three months, after antiretroviral therapy began. The repertoire came from unfractionated whole blood and reflected all unsorted peripheral T cells. Germline V gives CDR1 MNHNY, CDR2 SVGAGI (reference sequence). Losses at the gene ends were 6 bases for V and 5 bases for J; bases not matched to a gene: 7. The CDR3 spans 14 residues.

The chain has TRBV6-6 and TRBJ2-3; 8 bases are shared with TRBD1. Material: blood, obtained during antiretroviral therapy. This TCR was sampled from an adult with HIV infection. CDR3 sequence reads: CASRTDRVGDTQYF. The CDR3 DNA is TGTGCCAGCAGAACGGACAGGGTTGGAGATACGCAGTATTTT.